The 27 T cell receptor beta chains listed next were all sequenced from one sample in a study of blood T cell repertoires in COVID-19. Profiling relied on immunoSEQ multiplex PCR, and the TCRdb table lists in-frame clones only, not all of them. The table records more than 80,000 clones, roughly 72% of them present only once. The sample consisted of peripheral blood. The receptor set was obtained from a woman aged 55-70 years in a cohort sampled during active or convalescent COVID-19.

This chain joins TRBV19 and TRBJ2-5; TRBD2 is a possible D gene (5 bases). This CDR3 comprises 14 residues. CDR1 is LNHDA, CDR2 SQIVND, per germline (reference sequence). Trimming stripped 4 bases from V and 2 bases from J, with 11 bases between. DNA of the CDR3: TGTGCCAGTAGTACCCCCTGGACTCAAGAGACCCAGTACTTC. This encodes CASSTPWTQETQYF. The full variable domain, in which reference TRBV19 and TRBJ2-5 provide the parts outside the CDR3, is DGGITQSPKYLFRKEGQNVTLSCEQNLNHDAMYWYRQDPGQGLRLIYYSQIVNDFQKGDIAEGYSVSREKKESFPLTVTSAQKNPTAFYLCASSTPWTQETQYFGPGTRLLVL.

The chain carries TRBV5-5 and TRBJ1-4; 8 bases line up with TRBD1. This CDR3 is 15 amino acids long. With V trimmed by 0 bases and J by 7 bases, 5 bases remained unmatched. In germline, CDR1 is SGHKS, CDR2 YYEKEE (reference sequence). CDR3: CASSLVRGPREKLFF. The DNA for the CDR3 is TGTGCCAGCAGCTTGGTCAGGGGGCCCCGTGAAAAACTGTTTTTT.

The V and J genes are TRBV2 and TRBJ2-7; 8 bases agree with TRBD2. V was pared by 6 bases and J by 2 bases, with 9 bases of the junction left unmatched. The germline gives CDR1 SNHLY, CDR2 FYNNEI. This CDR3 comprises 15 residues. The CDR3 region is CASRVAAGDPYEQYF. CDR3 sequence (DNA): TGTGCCAGCAGGGTGGCAGCGGGGGACCCCTACGAGCAGTACTTC.

This chain joins TRBV5-4 and TRBJ2-5; 7 bases align to TRBD1. With V trimmed by 5 bases and J by 1 base, 2 bases remained unmatched. This CDR3 has 13 residues. Germline V gene sequence: CDR1 SGHNT, CDR2 YYREEE (reference sequence). CDR3 in amino acids: CASSWDSQETQYF. CDR3 in DNA: TGTGCCAGCAGTTGGGACAGCCAAGAGACCCAGTACTTC. Complete variable domain (other parts from reference TRBV5-4 and TRBJ2-5): ETGVTQSPTHLIKTRGQQVTLRCSSQSGHNTVSWYQQALGQGPQFIFQYYREEENGRGNFPPRFSGLQFPNYSSELNVNALELDDSALYLCASSWDSQETQYFGPGTRLLVL.

V and J are TRBV3-1 (or the pseudogene TRBV3-2) and TRBJ2-3, with 9 bases fitting TRBD2. J lost 1 base, V lost 0 bases, and 11 bases had no gene match. The germline gives CDR1 LGHDT, CDR2 YNNKEL (reference sequence). The CDR3 is 19 amino acids. CDR3 residues: CASSQDGAGGRRGTDTQYF. CDR3 nucleotide sequence: TGTGCCAGCAGCCAAGATGGGGCGGGGGGGCGAAGAGGCACAGATACGCAGTATTTT.

V is TRBV2 and J is TRBJ2-3, with TRBD2 as a possible D gene (5 bases). This CDR3 region has 12 residues. Germline V gene data show CDR1 as SNHLY and CDR2 as FYNNEI. The germline V and J ends were trimmed by 6 bases and 3 bases, with 7 bases remaining between them. CDR3 region: CASSGVTDTQYF. CDR3 DNA sequence: TGTGCCAGCAGCGGGGTGACAGATACGCAGTATTTT.

This clone was picked up a small number of times. The chain couples TRBV3-1 (or the pseudogene TRBV3-2) to TRBJ1-2, with D tentatively TRBD1 (6 bases). Trimming removed 4 bases from V and 3 bases from J, with 15 bases in between. The CDR3 spans 15 residues. Germline-derived CDR1 and CDR2 are LGHDT and YNNKEL (reference sequence). The CDR3 loop is CASSLQGQGYYGYTF. CDR3 nucleotides: TGTGCCAGCAGCCTCCAGGGGCAGGGATACTATGGCTACACCTTC.

The rearrangement joins TRBV7-6 to TRBJ1-1; D not resolved. CDR3 length: 13 residues. Germline CDR1 and CDR2: SGHVS and FNYEAQ. Deletions cut 1 base from V and 5 bases from J, with 8 bases between. CDR3 in DNA: TGTGCCAGCAGCTTAGGGGCAAGGACTGAAGCTTTCTTT. This gives the protein CASSLGARTEAFF.

This chain connects TRBV12-3 or TRBV12-4 to TRBJ1-5; D may be TRBD1 (6 bases). Trimming took off 5 bases at V and 6 bases at J, with 11 bases between the two ends. This CDR3 has 13 residues. The CDR3 region has the DNA TGTGCCAGCAGTAAGACAGGCAGTCAGCCCCAGCATTTT. Its protein product is CASSKTGSQPQHF.

The gene calls are TRBV6-5 and TRBJ1-6, with D maybe TRBD1 (6 bases). This CDR3 has 14 amino acids. Trimming removed 6 bases from V and 5 bases from J, with 11 bases in between. The germline gives CDR1 MNHEY, CDR2 SVGAGI. In nucleotides, the CDR3 is TGTGCCAGCAGGTTGGGACAAAATAATTCACCCCTCCACTTT. It codes for CASRLGQNNSPLHF.

This clone was found once. This chain links TRBV10-2 with TRBJ2-3; the match to TRBD2 covers 9 bases. This CDR3 comprises 15 residues. In germline, CDR1 is WSHSY, CDR2 SAAADI. Germline trimming cut 4 bases from V and 3 bases from J; bases unmatched to any gene: 5. The CDR3 loop reads CASSAAGGLTDTQYF. The CDR3 DNA reads TGCGCCAGCAGTGCGGCGGGGGGGCTGACAGATACGCAGTATTTT.

This clone has just a few counts. The chain recombines TRBV7-2 with TRBJ2-7; 8 bases map to TRBD2. Trimming cost V 5 bases and J 6 bases; bases outside gene matches: 6. This CDR3 is 13 amino acids long. The germline V gene has CDR1 SGHTA and CDR2 FQGNSA. The CDR3 sequence is CASSVQAGVEQYF. CDR3 bases: TGTGCCAGCAGCGTCCAAGCGGGGGTCGAGCAGTACTTC.

This clone has only one observation. The chain has TRBV10-2 and TRBJ2-2, with D perhaps TRBD2 (6 bases). The germline V gene encodes CDR1 WSHSY and CDR2 SAAADI. The CDR3 covers 15 residues. Trimming left V 8 bases short and J 4 bases short, with 17 bases between. DNA for the CDR3: TGCGCCAGCGCACCTCGGGGGTCGGCCACCGGGGAGCTGTTTTTT. Its translation is CASAPRGSATGELFF.

The chain couples TRBV5-1 to TRBJ2-3; D gene uncertain. Germline assignment: CDR1 SGHRS and CDR2 YFSETQ. V was cut by 0 bases and J by 3 bases, with 11 bases left in between. CDR3 length: 15 residues. The CDR3 protein is CASSLDGYDTDTQYF. In nucleotides, the CDR3 is TGCGCCAGCAGCTTGGACGGGTATGATACAGATACGCAGTATTTT.

The chain links TRBV6-1 to TRBJ1-2; 8 bases fit TRBD1. Trimming cost V 6 bases and J 7 bases; bases outside gene matches: 7. The CDR3 is 13 residues long. CDR1 MNHNS and CDR2 SASEGT come from the germline V gene. As DNA, the CDR3 is TGTGCCAGCAGCCCCGGACAGGGACCTGGCTACACCTTC. Translation: CASSPGQGPGYTF.

The CDR3, as DNA: TGTGCCAGCCGCACAATACTAGCGGGGTATCCCAATGAGCAGTTCTTC. It translates to CASRTILAGYPNEQFF. J is TRBJ2-1 and V is TRBV27; 10 bases fit TRBD2. With 8 bases clipped from V and 6 bases from J, the junction kept 13 bases outside the gene matches. CDR1 is MNHEY, CDR2 SMNVEV, per germline (reference sequence). The CDR3 consists of 16 residues.

The chain uses TRBV5-1 and TRBJ2-3; D is unclear. The CDR3 contains 12 residues. Deletions cut 0 bases from V and 6 bases from J, with 5 bases between. Germline V gene data show CDR1 as SGHRS and CDR2 as YFSETQ. CDR3 sequence: CASSLAADTQYF. DNA of the CDR3: TGCGCCAGCAGCTTGGCTGCGGATACGCAGTATTTT.

V gene TRBV6-2 or TRBV6-3 combines with J gene TRBJ2-2, with 13 bases that match TRBD2. Per the germline V gene, CDR1 is MNHEY and CDR2 is SVGEGT. This CDR3 is 17 amino acids long. J gave up 3 bases and V 0 bases, and 1 base lay outside the gene matches. The DNA of the CDR3 is TGTGCCAGCAGTTACTCGACTAGCGGGGGGCACACCGGGGAGCTGTTTTTT. This encodes CASSYSTSGGHTGELFF.

The J gene is TRBJ1-2, the V gene TRBV2; D is unclear. CDR1 and CDR2 from the germline V gene are SNHLY and FYNNEI. The ends were cut back, 6 bases at V and 2 bases at J, with 7 bases in the middle. The CDR3 extends over 12 amino acids. In DNA, the CDR3 is TGTGCCAGCAGCGGGAGGAACTATGGCTACACCTTC. It is translated as CASSGRNYGYTF. The variable domain in full, with the rest retrieved from reference TRBV2 and TRBJ1-2, is EPEVTQTPSHQVTQMGQEVILRCVPISNHLYFYWYRQILGQKVEFLVSFYNNEISEKSEIFDDQFSVERPDGSNFTLKIRSTKLEDSAMYFCASSGRNYGYTFGSGTRLTVV.

J is TRBJ1-3 and V is TRBV27; perhaps TRBD1 as D (6 bases). The CDR3 contains 15 residues. Per the germline V gene, CDR1 is MNHEY and CDR2 is SMNVEV (reference sequence). Trimming removed 6 bases from V and 4 bases from J, with 16 bases in between. The CDR3 protein is CASSQLQGFGNTIYF. The CDR3 nucleotides read TGTGCCAGCAGCCAACTCCAGGGGTTCGGAAACACCATATATTTT.

The genes are TRBV5-6 and TRBJ2-5; 7 bases are shared with TRBD1. V was pared by 0 bases and J by 4 bases, with 6 bases of the junction left unmatched. This CDR3 comprises 15 residues. Germline V gene data show CDR1 as SGHDT and CDR2 as YYEEEE. The CDR3 protein is CASSLVEGGRETQYF. The CDR3 region has the DNA TGTGCCAGCAGCTTGGTCGAAGGGGGCCGAGAGACCCAGTACTTC.

This clone has more than one count but fewer than ten. The V and J genes are TRBV7-2 and TRBJ1-5, with 11 bases matching TRBD1. Looked up from germline, CDR1 is SGHTA and CDR2 is FQGNSA. V shed 4 bases, J shed 4 bases, and the junction held 6 bases outside the gene matches. The CDR3 contains 16 residues. The DNA for the CDR3 is TGTGCCAGCAGCTCGCCGGACAGGGGGCGAAATCAGCCCCAGCATTTT. The encoded protein is CASSSPDRGRNQPQHF.

This clone has a handful of counts. CDR3 residues: CASSPYNSGTGGSPLHF. DNA of the CDR3: TGTGCCAGCAGCCCCTATAACTCCGGGACAGGGGGCTCACCCCTCCACTTT. This chain links TRBV9 with TRBJ1-6, with TRBD1 identical over 12 bases. CDR1 and CDR2 from the germline V gene are SGDLS and YYNGEE. V was clipped by 4 bases and J by 10 bases; unmatched bases: 12. The CDR3 has 17 amino acids.

This clone occurred a few times. CDR3 residues: CASRGDLMNTEAFF. In nucleotides, the CDR3 is TGTGCCAGCAGGGGGGACTTGATGAACACTGAAGCTTTCTTT. The chain has TRBV25-1 and TRBJ1-1; D may be TRBD1 (5 bases). Germline V gene data show CDR1 as MGHDK and CDR2 as SYGVNS. The ends were cut back, 6 bases at V and 0 bases at J, with 11 bases in the middle. The CDR3 is made up of 14 amino acids.

The rearrangement links TRBV7-9 to TRBJ2-2; 14 bases are shared with TRBD2. The CDR3 runs to 17 residues. Germline V lookup: CDR1 SEHNR, CDR2 FQNEAQ (reference sequence). V dropped 5 bases and J dropped 5; count of bases not matched to a gene: 7. The CDR3 loop is CASSPPRLAGGTGELFF. The CDR3 DNA reads TGTGCCAGCAGCCCTCCTCGACTAGCGGGGGGGACCGGGGAGCTGTTTTTT.

This clone was recorded only once. The CDR3 reads CASIGGSPLHF. CDR3 DNA: TGCGCCAGCATAGGGGGATCACCCCTCCACTTT. This chain joins TRBV23-1 and TRBJ1-6, with D perhaps TRBD1 (6 bases). TRBV23-1 carries the ORF label, with uncertain function. This CDR3 is built from 11 residues. The V end was cut by 7 bases, the J end by 10 bases, with 8 bases between.

The chain links TRBV5-4 to TRBJ2-2, with no clear D. The germline CDR1 and CDR2 sequences are SGHNT and YYREEE (reference sequence). The CDR3 consists of 16 residues. Trimming removed 3 bases from V and 0 bases from J, with 12 bases in between. The CDR3 DNA sequence: TGTGCCAGCAGCTCAAAGCAGGCGCCGAACACCGGGGAGCTGTTTTTT. This gives the protein CASSSKQAPNTGELFF.